This record concerns one T cell receptor beta chain sequence. Every donor gave approximately 10 milliliters of peripheral blood. Unmatched junction bases numbered 10, after V lost 6 bases and J lost 2 bases. Germline CDR1 reads MNHEY; CDR2 reads SVGAGI. The CDR3 loop spans 16 amino acids. These data originate in a study of blood T cells in healthy people across ages. The use of a sample-barcoded 5' primer and a J-beta primer mix characterized a second PCR of about 7 to 12 cycles. TCRdb independently ran MiXCR on the 5' RACE reads; one entry per CDR3 protein. The sample records under 1,100,000 distinct CDR3 sequences, under 30% being singletons. These records were also assigned to another study, of T cells of mothers and their children. That investigation notes: A second PCR was performed with the M1S primer. This primer added sample barcodes and 2-4 random nucleotides. Microchimeric T cell clones that persisted were not detected.

This TCR was sampled from a girl under 10 years old in good health. The specimen sequenced was blood. This chain links TRBV6-5 with TRBJ2-1; 7 bases align to TRBD2. The CDR3 reads CASSPRAGVPYNEQFF. In DNA form, the CDR3 reads TGTGCCAGCAGCCCGCGGGCGGGGGTCCCCTACAATGAGCAGTTCTTC.